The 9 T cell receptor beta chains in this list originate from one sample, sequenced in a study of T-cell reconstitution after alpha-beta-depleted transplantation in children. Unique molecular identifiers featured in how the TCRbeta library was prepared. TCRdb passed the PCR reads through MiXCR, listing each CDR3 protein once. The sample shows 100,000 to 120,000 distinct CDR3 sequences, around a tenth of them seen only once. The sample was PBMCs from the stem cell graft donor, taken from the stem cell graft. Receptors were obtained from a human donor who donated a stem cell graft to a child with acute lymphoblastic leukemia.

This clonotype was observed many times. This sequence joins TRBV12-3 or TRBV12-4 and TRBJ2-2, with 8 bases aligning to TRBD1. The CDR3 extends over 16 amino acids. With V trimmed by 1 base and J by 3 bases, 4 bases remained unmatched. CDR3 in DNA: TGTGCCAGCAGTTTAGGTCAGGGGGCCGACACCGGGGAGCTGTTTTTT. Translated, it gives CASSLGQGADTGELFF.

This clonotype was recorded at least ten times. The CDR3 DNA is TGCGCCAGCAGCCAAGTGGGGGCCGTGCAGTACTTC. It encodes CASSQVGAVQYF. The genes are TRBV4-1 and TRBJ2-7, with a tentative D call TRBD1 (6 bases). The CDR3 totals 12 residues. Trimming shortened V by 1 base and J by 9 bases, and 10 bases separated the two germline ends. From germline, CDR1 is MGHRA and CDR2 YSYEKL.

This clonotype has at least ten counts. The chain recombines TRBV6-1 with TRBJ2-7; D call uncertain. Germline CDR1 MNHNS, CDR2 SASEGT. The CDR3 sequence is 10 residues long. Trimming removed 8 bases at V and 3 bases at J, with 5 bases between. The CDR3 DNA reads TGTGCCAGCGAGGACTACGAGCAGTACTTC. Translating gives CASEDYEQYF.

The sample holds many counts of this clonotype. The CDR3 here is CASSFGQGSLITGELFF. The CDR3 nucleotides read TGTGCCAGCAGTTTTGGTCAGGGGTCCTTAATCACCGGGGAGCTGTTTTTT. The genes are TRBV12-3 or TRBV12-4 and TRBJ2-2, with D perhaps matching TRBD1 (6 bases). This CDR3 region has 17 residues. Trimming pared 3 bases from V and 4 bases from J, leaving 18 bases between.

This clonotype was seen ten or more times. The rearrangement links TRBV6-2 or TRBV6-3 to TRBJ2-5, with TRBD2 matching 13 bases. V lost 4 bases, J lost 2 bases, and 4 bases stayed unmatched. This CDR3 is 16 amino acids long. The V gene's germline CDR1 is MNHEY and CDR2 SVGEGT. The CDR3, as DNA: TGTGCCAGCAGTTCCGGGACTAGCGGGGAGCAAGAGACCCAGTACTTC. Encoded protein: CASSSGTSGEQETQYF.

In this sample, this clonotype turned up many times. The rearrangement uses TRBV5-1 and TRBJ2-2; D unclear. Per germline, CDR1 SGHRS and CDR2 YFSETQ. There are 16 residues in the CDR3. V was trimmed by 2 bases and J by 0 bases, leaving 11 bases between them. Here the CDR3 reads CASSFPQRTNTGELFF. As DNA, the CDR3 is TGCGCCAGCAGCTTTCCCCAGCGTACGAACACCGGGGAGCTGTTTTTT.

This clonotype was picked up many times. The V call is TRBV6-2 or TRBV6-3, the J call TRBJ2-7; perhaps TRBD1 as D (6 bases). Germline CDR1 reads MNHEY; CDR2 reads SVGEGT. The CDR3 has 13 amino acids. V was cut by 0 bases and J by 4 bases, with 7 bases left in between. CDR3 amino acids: CASSYSQGYEQYF. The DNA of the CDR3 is TGTGCCAGCAGTTACTCGCAGGGGTACGAGCAGTACTTC.

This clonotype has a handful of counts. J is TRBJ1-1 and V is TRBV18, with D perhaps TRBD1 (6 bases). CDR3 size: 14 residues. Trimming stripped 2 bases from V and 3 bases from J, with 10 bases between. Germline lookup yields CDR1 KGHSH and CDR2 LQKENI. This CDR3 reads CASSPLGAYTEAFF. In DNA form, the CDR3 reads TGTGCCAGCTCACCATTGGGGGCATACACTGAAGCTTTCTTT. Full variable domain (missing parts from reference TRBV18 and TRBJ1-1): NAGVMQNPRHLVRRRGQEARLRCSPMKGHSHVYWYRQLPEEGLKFMVYLQKENIIDESGMPKERFSAEFPKEGPSILRIQQVVRGDSAAYFCASSPLGAYTEAFFGQGTRLTVV.

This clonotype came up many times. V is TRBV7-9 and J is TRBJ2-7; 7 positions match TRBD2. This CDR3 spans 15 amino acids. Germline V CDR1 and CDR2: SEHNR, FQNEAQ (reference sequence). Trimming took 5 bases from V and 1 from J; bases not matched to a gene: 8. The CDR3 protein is CASSPPGGPSYEQYF. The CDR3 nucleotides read TGTGCCAGCAGCCCCCCGGGAGGACCTTCCTACGAGCAGTACTTC.